Given below is one T cell receptor (beta chain) in context. Its antigen is not known. V dropped 6 bases and J dropped 0 bases, with 11 bases sitting between them. The CDR3 totals 13 residues. CDR1 and CDR2 (germline): SQVTM, ANQGSEA. Clones were read by immunoSEQ multiplex PCR, and TCRdb kept only the in-frame ones, dropping some. The data show about 24,000 clones, approximately 84% seen once. This entry belongs to a study of T cells in localized non-small cell lung cancer. Study results and caveats: Adjacent lung exhibited a median of approximately 50 among the 100 most abundant tumor clones. The tumor had only one region sequenced, so heterogeneity remains possible. A raised T cell density in blood coincided with lengthier overall survival. Uninvolved nearby lung showed the greatest T cell clonality, exceeding that found in tumor.

This chain connects TRBV29-1 to TRBJ1-1; weak D call: TRBD1 (5 bases). The specimen was PBMCs, collected before any cancer treatment. The sequence came from a man aged 35-75 years with stage II lung adenocarcinoma. The CDR3 loop is CSVAGLMNTEAFF. CDR3 DNA sequence: TGCAGCGTGGCGGGACTTATGAACACTGAAGCTTTCTTT. Combining the CDR3 with reference TRBV29-1 and TRBJ1-1 gives the whole variable domain SAVISQKPSRDICQRGTSLTIQCQVDSQVTMMFWYRQQPGQSLTLIATANQGSEATYESGFVIDKFPISRPNLTFSTLTVSNMSPEDSSIYLCSVAGLMNTEAFFGQGTRLTVV.